Presented here are 32 T cell receptor beta chains from one specimen sequenced in a study of cytomegalovirus exposure and HLA in healthy donors. Primers included in the PCR were 60 Vbeta and 13 Jbeta primers. Assay: immunoSEQ multiplex PCR; the TCRdb copy retains only in-frame clones and omits some. The table has some 240,000 clones, around 90% seen once. The specimen sequenced was PBMCs. These receptor sequences come from a girl aged 2-9 years in good health and CMV-seronegative.

This clone has only one observation. This chain connects TRBV7-9 to TRBJ2-7, with D hard to call. CDR3 length: 16 amino acids. CDR1 is SEHNR, CDR2 FQNEAQ, per germline (reference sequence). V gave up 5 bases and J gave up 5 bases, with 22 bases separating them. The CDR3 loop is CASSHPPDWLWDEQYF. In nucleotides, the CDR3 is TGTGCCAGCAGCCACCCCCCAGACTGGCTTTGGGACGAGCAGTACTTC.

The chain employs TRBV6-1 and TRBJ2-7; D perhaps matches TRBD1 (5 bases). Per the germline V gene, CDR1 is MNHNS and CDR2 is SASEGT. V lost 2 bases to trimming and J lost 0 bases, with 8 bases between them. This CDR3 region has 14 residues. Here the CDR3 DNA reads TGTGCCAGCAGTGAATTAGGGGCCTCCTACGAGCAGTACTTC. Translation gives CASSELGASYEQYF.

The chain employs TRBV4-1 and TRBJ2-1, with D uncertain. CDR1 and CDR2 (germline): MGHRA, YSYEKL. The V end lost 0 bases, the J end lost 12 bases, and 12 bases lay between the germline ends. CDR3 size: 13 residues. The CDR3 DNA is TGCGCCAGCAGCCAAGATCGAGGAGTGGGGCAGTTCTTC. Its translation is CASSQDRGVGQFF.

This chain connects TRBV19 to TRBJ2-7, with D possibly being TRBD2 (6 bases). V gave up 4 bases and J gave up 2 bases, with 9 bases separating them. This CDR3 has 13 residues. CDR1 is LNHDA, CDR2 SQIVND, per germline (reference sequence). Here the CDR3 DNA reads TGTGCCAGTAGTACCTCGGGAGCCTACGAGCAGTACTTC. Translating it yields CASSTSGAYEQYF.

The rearrangement uses TRBV18 and TRBJ2-7, with TRBD2 as a possible D gene (5 bases). This CDR3 spans 15 amino acids. Germline V gives CDR1 KGHSH, CDR2 LQKENI. V was cut by 3 bases and J by 3 bases, with 15 bases left in between. The CDR3 DNA reads TGTGCCAGCTCACCTTCTACAGCGGTAGACTACGAGCAGTACTTC. Amino acids: CASSPSTAVDYEQYF.

This clone was counted between two and nine times. J is TRBJ2-1 and V is TRBV21-1; the table's TRBD2 call for D was not verified on the DNA. TRBV21-1 is a pseudogene. The CDR3 runs 17 residues. The DNA for the CDR3 is TGTGCCAGCAGCAAAGTTCCGGGACTAACCTCCTACAATGAGCAGTTCTTC. Translated, it gives CASSKVPGLTSYNEQFF.

This chain connects TRBV5-5 to TRBJ1-5, with D hard to call. The CDR3 has 15 amino acids. V shed 3 bases and J shed 0 bases, with 10 bases lying between them. CDR1 and CDR2 from the germline V gene are SGHKS and YYEKEE (reference sequence). CDR3 DNA: TGTGCCAGCAGCTATCAGTCCGATAGCAATCAGCCCCAGCATTTT. Translated: CASSYQSDSNQPQHF.

The rearrangement joins TRBV27 to TRBJ1-6; D is uncertain. Germline CDR1 and CDR2: MNHEY and SMNVEV (reference sequence). CDR3 length: 12 amino acids. Trimming removed 5 bases from V and 7 bases from J, with 6 bases in between. The CDR3 DNA follows: TGTGCCAGCAGTCACAAGAATTCACCCCTCCACTTT. It specifies CASSHKNSPLHF.

The CDR3 region is CASSLEGGGDNEQFF. DNA of the CDR3: TGTGCCAGCAGCTTGGAAGGCGGGGGGGACAATGAGCAGTTCTTC. V is TRBV5-4 and J is TRBJ2-1; 9 bases are shared with TRBD2. Looked up from germline, CDR1 is SGHNT and CDR2 is YYREEE (reference sequence). After removal of 0 bases from V and 5 bases from J, the junction contained 3 bases not matched to a gene. The CDR3 covers 15 residues.

The chain is built from TRBV30 and TRBJ2-7; 11 bases are shared with TRBD1. Germline trimming cut 2 bases from V and 3 bases from J; bases unmatched to any gene: 9. The CDR3 spans 16 residues. In germline, CDR1 is GTSNPN, CDR2 SVGIG (reference sequence). In DNA, the CDR3 is TGTGCCTGGAGTCTCTCGGACAGGGGGCTCTTCTACGAGCAGTACTTC. Translating gives CAWSLSDRGLFYEQYF.

The chain joins TRBV7-8 to TRBJ2-2; 12 bases line up with TRBD2. The CDR3 loop spans 19 amino acids. With 2 bases clipped from V and 5 bases from J, the junction kept 12 bases outside the gene matches. Germline CDR1 and CDR2: SGHVS and FQNEAQ. The CDR3 DNA reads as TGTGCCAGCAGCTTACGGCGGCCTAGCGGGAGGGTAGAGACCGGGGAGCTGTTTTTT. This translates into CASSLRRPSGRVETGELFF.

The chain recombines TRBV7-3 with TRBJ2-3, with TRBD2 matching 11 bases. J was trimmed by 9 bases and V by 5 bases; bases with no gene match: 13. From germline, CDR1 is SGHTA and CDR2 FQGTGA. This CDR3 has 16 residues. The CDR3 region is CASSETSGGSGSTQYF. For the CDR3, the DNA is TGTGCCAGCAGCGAAACTAGCGGGGGTTCCGGGTCGACGCAGTATTTT.

Note on this clone: At the DNA level, this CDR3 is encoded by other sequences in the same sample as well. V and J are TRBV27 and TRBJ2-1; 12 bases agree with TRBD2. The junction had 12 bases not matched to a gene; V was cut back by 5 bases and J by 7 bases. CDR3 length equals 17 residues. Germline CDR1 reads MNHEY; CDR2 reads SMNVEV (reference sequence). As DNA, the CDR3 is TGTGCCAGCAGTGGGGGCCTAGCGGGAGGGCCGATAAATGAGCAGTTCTTC. Amino acid sequence: CASSGGLAGGPINEQFF.

CDR3 sequence (DNA): TGCGCCAGCAGCGGGTACAATGAGCAGTTCTTC. It translates to CASSGYNEQFF. This chain uses TRBV10-2 with TRBJ2-1; D gene ambiguous. The CDR3 spans 11 residues. Germline assignment: CDR1 WSHSY and CDR2 SAAADI. V lost 6 bases and J 4 bases, leaving 4 bases between the germline ends.

The chain uses TRBV28 and TRBJ2-7, with TRBD2 matching 8 bases. This CDR3 spans 16 amino acids. CDR1 and CDR2 (germline): MDHEN, SYDVKM. With 1 base clipped from V and 2 bases from J, the junction kept 7 bases outside the gene matches. The chain's CDR3 is CASSLLSSGGPYEQYF. The CDR3 DNA follows: TGTGCCAGCAGTTTATTATCCAGCGGGGGACCCTACGAGCAGTACTTC.

This chain connects TRBV29-1 to TRBJ2-5; TRBD2 aligns across 8 bases. The CDR3 loop spans 13 amino acids. Germline assignment: CDR1 SQVTM and CDR2 ANQGSEA. V lost 6 bases to trimming and J lost 1 base; unmatched junction nucleotides: 4. DNA of the CDR3: TGCAGCGTCTCCGGGGGGGGCCAAGAGACCCAGTACTTC. Amino acid sequence: CSVSGGGQETQYF.

The CDR3 spells CASTRGVSPLHF. The CDR3 bases are TGTGCCAGCACCCGGGGAGTTTCACCCCTCCACTTT. V usage is TRBV28 and J usage is TRBJ1-6; D gene unclear. Germline lookup yields CDR1 MDHEN and CDR2 SYDVKM. The CDR3 consists of 12 residues. Trimming removed 7 bases at V and 9 bases at J, with 10 bases between.

This clone appeared once. This chain uses TRBV6-5 with TRBJ2-5, with 8 bases identical to TRBD2. The trim removed 6 bases at V and 5 bases at J, leaving 5 bases unmatched. This CDR3 contains 13 residues. In germline, CDR1 is MNHEY, CDR2 SVGAGI. The CDR3 DNA is TGTGCCAGCAGCCGGACTAGCTTGGAGACCCAGTACTTC. Translation: CASSRTSLETQYF.

This CDR3 is CASGTSGEREQYF. The CDR3 coding sequence is TGCGCCAGCGGCACTAGCGGGGAGCGGGAGCAGTACTTC. The J gene is TRBJ2-7, the V gene TRBV5-1, with 10 bases that match TRBD2. CDR3 size: 13 residues. CDR1 and CDR2 (germline): SGHRS, YFSETQ. V was clipped by 7 bases and J by 7 bases; unmatched bases: 8.

The V and J genes are TRBV9 and TRBJ2-1; perhaps TRBD2 as D (5 bases). The CDR3 runs to 15 residues. Between the trimmed V and J ends, which lost 1 base and 6 bases, there was a span of 14 bases. CDR1 is SGDLS, CDR2 YYNGEE, per germline. The CDR3 nucleotides read TGTGCCAGCAGCGTAACCAGCGGACCCTTCAATGAGCAGTTCTTC. As protein: CASSVTSGPFNEQFF.

The chain has TRBV2 and TRBJ1-1, with D unresolved. There are 15 residues in the CDR3. The V end lost 10 bases, the J end lost 6 bases, and 24 bases lay between the germline ends. CDR1 is SNHLY, CDR2 FYNNEI, per germline. CDR3: CAKAVDSGPVPEAFF. The CDR3 DNA is TGTGCCAAAGCAGTCGATTCAGGTCCAGTCCCTGAAGCTTTCTTT.

This chain links TRBV5-4 with TRBJ2-5; D is possibly TRBD1 (5 bases). Gene TRBJ2-7 matches the end of the DNA better, so the J call may be wrong. The germline gives CDR1 SGHNT, CDR2 YYREEE (reference sequence). This CDR3 contains 14 residues. CDR3 DNA sequence: TGTGCCAGCAGTTCCCAGGGTAGCTCCTACGAGCAGTACTTC. It yields the protein CASSSQGSSYEQYF.

The chain has TRBV11-2 and TRBJ1-1; no reliable D call. Germline assignment: CDR1 SGHAT and CDR2 FQNNGV. The CDR3 has 12 residues. V lost 4 bases and J 11 bases, leaving 14 bases between the germline ends. The CDR3 sequence is CASSSTGVGAFF. The CDR3 DNA is TGTGCCAGCAGCTCTACCGGGGTGGGGGCTTTCTTT. Supplemented by reference TRBV11-2 and TRBJ1-1, the full variable domain reads EAGVAQSPRYKIIEKRQSVAFWCNPISGHATLYWYQQILGQGPKLLIQFQNNGVVDDSQLPKDRFSAERLKGVDSTLKIQPAKLEDSAVYLCASSSTGVGAFFGQGTRLTVV.

The chain uses TRBV5-4 and TRBJ2-1; 9 nucleotides align to TRBD2. The CDR3 extends over 16 amino acids. CDR1 is SGHNT and CDR2 is YYREEE in the germline V gene (reference sequence). Losses at the gene ends were 0 bases for V and 9 bases for J; bases not matched to a gene: 10. CDR3 loop: CASSLVGGKLAGEQFF. The DNA of the CDR3 is TGTGCCAGCAGCTTGGTGGGGGGGAAACTAGCGGGTGAGCAGTTCTTC.

V gene TRBV30 combines with J gene TRBJ2-7; TRBD2 aligns across 11 bases. The CDR3 loop spans 14 amino acids. V lost 4 bases to trimming and J lost 3 bases; unmatched junction nucleotides: 5. Germline-derived CDR1 and CDR2 are GTSNPN and SVGIG (reference sequence). The CDR3 nucleotides are TGTGCCTGGAAACTAGCGGGAGAGCGCTACGAGCAGTACTTC. This gives the protein CAWKLAGERYEQYF. Full variable domain (missing parts from reference TRBV30 and TRBJ2-7): SQTIHQWPATLVQPVGSPLSLECTVEGTSNPNLYWYRQAAGRGLQLLFYSVGIGQISSEVPQNLSASRPQDRQFILSSKKLLLSDSGFYLCAWKLAGERYEQYFGPGTRLTVT.

The rearrangement joins TRBV7-9 to TRBJ2-1; 11 bases are a match to TRBD2. The CDR3 is 16 residues long. The V and J ends lost 4 bases and 9 bases, in that order; junction bases with no gene match: 11. Germline V gene lookup returns CDR1 SEHNR and CDR2 FQNEAQ (reference sequence). In nucleotides, the CDR3 is TGTGCCAGCAGCTACGCCCTAGCGGGAGGTCAAGGTGAGCAGTTCTTC. Amino acids: CASSYALAGGQGEQFF.

The rearrangement uses TRBV25-1 and TRBJ2-5; 14 bases agree with TRBD2. The length of the CDR3 is 18 residues. Per germline, CDR1 MGHDK and CDR2 SYGVNS. V was pared by 3 bases and J by 5 bases, with 11 bases of the junction left unmatched. This CDR3 is CASSDKGLAGAGRETQYF. CDR3 DNA sequence: TGTGCCAGCAGTGATAAGGGACTAGCGGGAGCCGGGCGGGAGACCCAGTACTTC.

V gene TRBV5-5 combines with J gene TRBJ2-7; TRBD2 matches at 13 bases. V gave up 6 bases and J gave up 3 bases; unmatched junction bases: 3. The CDR3 is 14 amino acids. From germline, CDR1 is SGHKS and CDR2 YYEKEE (reference sequence). CDR3 sequence (DNA): TGTGCCAGCACCCGGACTAGCGGGAGCTACGAGCAGTACTTC. The encoded protein is CASTRTSGSYEQYF. Looking up the rest from reference TRBV5-5 and TRBJ2-7 gives the full variable domain: DAGVTQSPTHLIKTRGQQVTLRCSPISGHKSVSWYQQVLGQGPQFIFQYYEKEERGRGNFPDRFSARQFPNYSSELNVNALLLGDSALYLCASTRTSGSYEQYFGPGTRLTVT.

The chain employs TRBV29-1 and TRBJ1-1; maybe TRBD1 (6 bases). Trimming left V 6 bases short and J 10 bases short, with 21 bases between. The CDR3 has 13 residues. CDR1 is SQVTM and CDR2 is ANQGSEA in the germline V gene. The CDR3 spells CSVDPRGGARAFF. The DNA for the CDR3 is TGCAGCGTCGACCCAAGGGGGGGGGCGAGAGCTTTCTTT.

The chain combines TRBV28 with TRBJ1-1; D unclear. The CDR3 length is 14 residues. Germline CDR1 reads MDHEN; CDR2 reads SYDVKM. The germline V and J ends were trimmed by 3 bases and 1 base, with 9 bases remaining between them. CDR3 sequence (DNA): TGTGCCAGCAGTTTCAGACTTAGGAACACTGAAGCTTTCTTT. This gives the protein CASSFRLRNTEAFF.

This clone was seen only a few times. Additional DNA sequences in this sample encode the identical CDR3. V gene TRBV6-4 combines with J gene TRBJ2-3; D is ambiguous. Looked up from germline, CDR1 is MRHNA and CDR2 is SNTAGT. CDR3 size: 13 residues. V lost 5 bases, J lost 3 bases, and 9 bases lay in between. The CDR3 DNA reads TGTGCCAGCAGTTCCGGGTCTACAGATACGCAGTATTTT. Protein product: CASSSGSTDTQYF.

This clone was counted a few times. This chain connects TRBV5-1 to TRBJ1-1; D may be TRBD1 (5 bases). CDR1 and CDR2 from the germline V gene are SGHRS and YFSETQ. The V end was cut by 1 base, the J end by 4 bases, with 11 bases between. This CDR3 is built from 14 residues. The CDR3 is CASSLRVGGTEAFF. CDR3 bases: TGCGCCAGCAGCTTGAGGGTGGGGGGCACTGAAGCTTTCTTT.